Sequencing of this T cell receptor beta chain was carried out in a study of T cell changes during pregnancy in multiple sclerosis. Germline V lookup: CDR1 MRHNA, CDR2 SNTAGT. Trimming left V 3 bases short and J 4 bases short, with 13 bases between. This CDR3 region has 15 residues. Using immunoSEQ multiplex PCR, the repertoire was profiled, and TCRdb retains in-frame clones only, with some absent. The table lists 25,000 to 35,000 clones, around 89% of them singletons. Sequencing was performed on CD8+ T cells from peripheral blood mononuclear cells, taken in the second trimester of pregnancy. This TCR derives from a female donor with multiple sclerosis, enrolled in a pregnancy study. The J gene is TRBJ2-1, the V gene TRBV6-4; D may be TRBD1 (5 bases). The CDR3, as DNA: TGTGCCAGCAGTGATGGAGCAGGGTCATACAATGAGCAGTTCTTC. Protein: CASSDGAGSYNEQFF.